The rows below give T cell receptor beta chains drawn from one sample of a study of post-analysis software for immune sequencing data. TCRdb reanalysed the PCR reads using MiXCR and keeps one entry per CDR3 protein. The table lists approximately 160,000 distinct CDR3 sequences, around 30% of them singletons, with more than 1.3% in the top ten. The sample was blood. The receptors shown here come from a girl aged 10 to 17 with multiple sclerosis. CDR3s include the opening cysteine and the closing phenylalanine or tryptophan.

J: TRBJ2-3
V: TRBV4-1
CDR3: CASSLLRAGITDTQYF

J: TRBJ2-1
V: TRBV5-1
CDR3: CASSLVGRAVNEQCF

J: TRBJ2-1
V: TRBV7-7
CDR3: CASSSSSWGAVNNEQFF

J: TRBJ2-2
V: TRBV3-1
CDR3: CASMTVRHGELFF

J: TRBJ1-5
V: TRBV4-2
CDR3: CASSQGGASGNQPQHF

J: TRBJ2-3
V: TRBV12-3/TRBV12-4
CDR3: CASSLPSGSADAQYF

J: TRBJ2-5
V: TRBV5-1
CDR3: CASSLVADQETQYF

J: TRBJ2-1
V: TRBV5-1
CDR3: CVSTQAGESYNEQFF

J: TRBJ1-2
V: TRBV5-8
CDR3: CASSLTSQGINYGYTF

J: TRBJ2-1
V: TRBV10-3
CDR3: CAISESQAYNEQFF

J: TRBJ1-2
V: TRBV12-3/TRBV12-4
CDR3: CASSPPPGQSYGYTF

J: TRBJ1-5
V: TRBV11-1
CDR3: CASSPSNPPQGTPPIYQPQHF

J: TRBJ2-1
V: TRBV11-2
CDR3: CASSLDRVGASEQFF

J: TRBJ2-1
V: TRBV6-2/TRBV6-3
CDR3: CASSYTSGYNEQFF

J: TRBJ1-1
V: TRBV19
CDR3: CASIGTGRGAFF

J: TRBJ2-1
V: TRBV5-5
CDR3: CASSPGGGNYNEQFF

J: TRBJ2-1
V: TRBV12-3/TRBV12-4
CDR3: CASITGGNMGNEQFF

J: TRBJ2-7
V: TRBV7-9
CDR3: CASSPKTGVEEQYF

J: TRBJ2-7
V: TRBV12-3/TRBV12-4
CDR3: CASRVSSGSSYEQYF

J: TRBJ2-1
V: TRBV7-7
CDR3: CASSPGLAGSGHEQFF

J: TRBJ2-3
V: TRBV20-1
CDR3: CSASSGRPSTDTQYF

J: TRBJ1-3
V: TRBV5-1
CDR3: CASTVLPRDFSGNTIYF

J: TRBJ1-1
V: TRBV11-2
CDR3: CASSFRTGLGEAFF

J: TRBJ1-1
V: TRBV10-3
CDR3: CAISGAGVINTEAFF

J: TRBJ1-1
V: TRBV11-1
CDR3: CASSLGQVGTEAFF

J: TRBJ2-5
V: TRBV20-1
CDR3: CSASNDGTGGTQYF

J: TRBJ1-2
V: TRBV9
CDR3: CASAREGNYGYTF

J: TRBJ2-6
V: TRBV7-2
CDR3: CASSLVGSSGANVLTF

J: TRBJ2-7
V: TRBV20-1
CDR3: CSAREPGQNFYEQYF

J: TRBJ1-1
V: TRBV4-1
CDR3: CASSQEVLTEAFF

J: TRBJ2-1
V: TRBV6-6
CDR3: CASTTSSYNEQFF

J: TRBJ2-2
V: TRBV6-5
CDR3: CASNLAGNTGELFF

J: TRBJ1-2
V: TRBV3-1
CDR3: CASRGQINYGYTF

J: TRBJ2-1
V: TRBV11-3
CDR3: CASSWDTSSYNEQFF

J: TRBJ2-1
V: TRBV13
CDR3: CASKMPRRDEQFF

J: TRBJ1-2
V: TRBV5-1
CDR3: CASSLEGGGLYGYTF

J: TRBJ2-1
V: TRBV29-1
CDR3: CSVDSGSDNEQFF

J: TRBJ2-1
V: TRBV10-3
CDR3: CAISRSFVTGSYNEQFF

J: TRBJ2-7
V: TRBV18
CDR3: CASSPTSVKPYEQYF

J: TRBJ2-4
V: TRBV6-2/TRBV6-3
CDR3: CASSYLWPGEGNIQYF

J: TRBJ1-5
V: TRBV2
CDR3: CASSGVSDRPQHF

J: TRBJ2-5
V: TRBV6-7
CDR3: CASSYPPLGSRGDEQYF

J: TRBJ2-3
V: TRBV29-1
CDR3: CSVEMIARGSDTQYF

J: TRBJ2-5
V: TRBV6-4
CDR3: CATGSGPEGNERYF